This T cell receptor (beta chain) originates from a study of T-cell memory formation after mild COVID-19. The CDR3 spans 15 residues. Germline-derived CDR1 and CDR2 are SQVTM and ANQGSEA. Trimming removed 7 bases from V and 3 bases from J, with 20 bases in between. One entry per CDR3 protein results from TCRdb running MiXCR on the 5' RACE reads. Of hundreds of thousands of distinct CDR3 sequences detected, about an eighth appear once; the ten largest clones hold 20% to 25%. Sequencing was carried out using PBMCs or a T cell subset sorted from them (not recorded which). The chain couples TRBV29-1 to TRBJ2-3; maybe TRBD1 (6 bases). This clonotype was sampled from a man between 18 and 29 years old who had mild COVID-19 (a few samples of this study predate the infection). Cell type and time point are not known. This CDR3 is CSAGTSGQGTDTQYF. The CDR3 DNA reads as TGCAGCGCCGGGACAAGTGGGCAGGGGACAGATACGCAGTATTTT.